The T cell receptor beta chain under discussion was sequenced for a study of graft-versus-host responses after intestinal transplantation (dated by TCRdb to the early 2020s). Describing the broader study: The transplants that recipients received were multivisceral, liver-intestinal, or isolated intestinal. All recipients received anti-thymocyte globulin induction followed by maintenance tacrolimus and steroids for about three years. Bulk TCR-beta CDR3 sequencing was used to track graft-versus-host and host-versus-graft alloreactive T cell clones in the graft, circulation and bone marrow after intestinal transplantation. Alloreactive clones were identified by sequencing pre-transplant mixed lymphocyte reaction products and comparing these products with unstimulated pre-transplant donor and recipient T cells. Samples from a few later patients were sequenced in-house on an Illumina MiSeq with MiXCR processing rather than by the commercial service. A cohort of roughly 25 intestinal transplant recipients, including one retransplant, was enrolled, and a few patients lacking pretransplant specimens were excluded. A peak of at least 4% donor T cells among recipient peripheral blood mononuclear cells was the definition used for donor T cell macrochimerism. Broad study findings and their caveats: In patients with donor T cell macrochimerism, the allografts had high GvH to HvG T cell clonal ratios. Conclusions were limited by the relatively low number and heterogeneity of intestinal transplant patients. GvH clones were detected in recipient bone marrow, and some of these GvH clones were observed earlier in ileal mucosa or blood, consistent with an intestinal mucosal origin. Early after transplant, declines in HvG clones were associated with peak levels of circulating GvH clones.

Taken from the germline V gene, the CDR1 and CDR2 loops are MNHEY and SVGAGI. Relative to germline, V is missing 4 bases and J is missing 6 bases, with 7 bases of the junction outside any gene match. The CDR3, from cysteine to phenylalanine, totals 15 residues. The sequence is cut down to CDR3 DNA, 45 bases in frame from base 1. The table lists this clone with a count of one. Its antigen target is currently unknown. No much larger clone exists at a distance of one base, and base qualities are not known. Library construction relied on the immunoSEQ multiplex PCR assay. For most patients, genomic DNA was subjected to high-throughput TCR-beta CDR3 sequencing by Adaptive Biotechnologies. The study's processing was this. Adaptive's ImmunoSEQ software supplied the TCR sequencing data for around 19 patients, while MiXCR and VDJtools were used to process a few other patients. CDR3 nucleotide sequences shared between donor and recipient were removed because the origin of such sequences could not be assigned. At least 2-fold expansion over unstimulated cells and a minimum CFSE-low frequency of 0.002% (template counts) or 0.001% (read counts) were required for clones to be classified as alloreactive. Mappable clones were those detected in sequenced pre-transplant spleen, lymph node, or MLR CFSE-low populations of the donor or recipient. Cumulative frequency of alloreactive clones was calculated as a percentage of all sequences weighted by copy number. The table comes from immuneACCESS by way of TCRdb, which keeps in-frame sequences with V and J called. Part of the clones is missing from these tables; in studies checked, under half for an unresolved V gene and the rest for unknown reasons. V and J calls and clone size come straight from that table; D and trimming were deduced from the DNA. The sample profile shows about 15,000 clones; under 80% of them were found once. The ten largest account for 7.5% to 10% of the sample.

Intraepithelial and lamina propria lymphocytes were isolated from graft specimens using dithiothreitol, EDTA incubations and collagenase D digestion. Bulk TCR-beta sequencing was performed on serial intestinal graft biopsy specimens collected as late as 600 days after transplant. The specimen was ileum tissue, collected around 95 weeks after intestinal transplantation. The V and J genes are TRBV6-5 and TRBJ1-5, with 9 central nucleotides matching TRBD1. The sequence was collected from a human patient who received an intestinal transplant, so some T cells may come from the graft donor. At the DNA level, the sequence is TGTGCCAGCAGTTTGGGGACAGGGATGGGTCAGCCCCAGCATTTT. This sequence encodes CASSLGTGMGQPQHF.